This TCR beta chain was obtained from a study of blood T cell repertoires in COVID-19. Study overall: Material from acute and convalescent COVID-19 was sourced from the United States, Italy and Spain. In each case, the material was cDNA or gDNA derived from T cells, B-cell-depleted T cells, or PBMCs.

This CDR3 has 15 residues. Looked up from germline, CDR1 is LGHNA and CDR2 is YSLEER. Between the trimmed V and J ends, which lost 1 base and 4 bases, there was a span of 14 bases. In the source study's methods: Nucleated cell counts were estimated from reference gene primer amplification. Only in-frame clones appear in the TCRdb table, and some are missing; sequencing was by immunoSEQ multiplex PCR. V and J calls and clone size are as listed in that table; D and trimming were resolved from the DNA. The profile shows about 62,000 clones, approximately 88% of them singletons. The V and J genes are TRBV4-3 and TRBJ2-7, with D perhaps TRBD2 (5 bases). The sequencing sample was made of peripheral blood. This clonotype was sampled from a woman in her fifties or sixties with acute or convalescent COVID-19. The CDR3 region is CASSQGGLAGYEQYV. The CDR3 region has the DNA TGCGCCAGCAGCCAAGGCGGCCTAGCCGGATACGAGCAGTACGTC.